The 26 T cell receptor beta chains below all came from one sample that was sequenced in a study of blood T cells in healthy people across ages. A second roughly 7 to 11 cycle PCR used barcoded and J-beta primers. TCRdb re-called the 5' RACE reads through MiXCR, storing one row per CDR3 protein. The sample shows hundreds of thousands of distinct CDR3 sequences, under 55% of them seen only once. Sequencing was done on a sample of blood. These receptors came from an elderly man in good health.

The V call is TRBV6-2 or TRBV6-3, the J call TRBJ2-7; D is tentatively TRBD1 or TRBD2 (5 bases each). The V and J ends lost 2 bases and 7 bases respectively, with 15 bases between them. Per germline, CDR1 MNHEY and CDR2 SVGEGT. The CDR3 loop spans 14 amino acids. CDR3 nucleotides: TGTGCCAGCAGTTACAACCGCAGGGACGGTGAGCAGTACTTC. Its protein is CASSYNRRDGEQYF.

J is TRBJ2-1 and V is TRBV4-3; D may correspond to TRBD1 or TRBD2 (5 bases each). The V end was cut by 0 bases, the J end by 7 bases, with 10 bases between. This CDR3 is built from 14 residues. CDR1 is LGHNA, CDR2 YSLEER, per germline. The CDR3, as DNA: TGCGCCAGCAGCCAAGATGGGTGGGGGAATGAGCAGTTCTTC. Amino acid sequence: CASSQDGWGNEQFF.

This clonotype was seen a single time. CDR3 region: CASSQVAGGIYEQYF. CDR3 sequence (DNA): TGCGCCAGCAGCCAAGTGGCAGGGGGGATCTACGAGCAGTACTTC. The chain joins TRBV4-3 to TRBJ2-7; possible D gene TRBD1, 7 bases. This CDR3 spans 15 amino acids. Germline CDR1 and CDR2: LGHNA and YSLEER. V was trimmed by 1 base and J by 3 bases, leaving 13 bases between them.

DNA for the CDR3: TGCGCCAGCAGCTTGTTAGGGGGACTCGCGAACACTGAAGCTTTCTTT. This encodes CASSLLGGLANTEAFF. The rearrangement joins TRBV5-1 to TRBJ1-1; tentative D call: TRBD1 (6 bases). The CDR3 sequence is 16 residues long. The germline gives CDR1 SGHRS, CDR2 YFSETQ. With 1 base removed from V and 1 base from J, the gap between germline ends came to 14 bases.

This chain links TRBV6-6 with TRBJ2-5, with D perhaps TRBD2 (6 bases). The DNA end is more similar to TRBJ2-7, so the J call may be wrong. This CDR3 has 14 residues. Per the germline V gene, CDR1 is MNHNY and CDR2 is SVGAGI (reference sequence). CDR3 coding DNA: TGTGCCAGCAGTTACCGGAGGGACGGCTACGAGCAGTACTTC. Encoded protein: CASSYRRDGYEQYF.

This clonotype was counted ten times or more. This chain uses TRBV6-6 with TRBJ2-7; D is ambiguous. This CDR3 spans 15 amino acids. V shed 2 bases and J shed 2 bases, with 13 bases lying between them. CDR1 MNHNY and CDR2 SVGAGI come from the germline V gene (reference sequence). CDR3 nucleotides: TGTGCCAGCAGTTACCGGCAGTTGGATCCCTACGAGCAGTACTTC. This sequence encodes CASSYRQLDPYEQYF.

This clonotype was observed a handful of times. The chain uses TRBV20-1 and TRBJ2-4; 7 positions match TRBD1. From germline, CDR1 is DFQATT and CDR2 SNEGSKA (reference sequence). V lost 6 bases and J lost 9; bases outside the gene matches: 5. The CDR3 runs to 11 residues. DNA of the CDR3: TGCAGTGCCGCGACAGGGCCCATTCAGTACTTC. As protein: CSAATGPIQYF.

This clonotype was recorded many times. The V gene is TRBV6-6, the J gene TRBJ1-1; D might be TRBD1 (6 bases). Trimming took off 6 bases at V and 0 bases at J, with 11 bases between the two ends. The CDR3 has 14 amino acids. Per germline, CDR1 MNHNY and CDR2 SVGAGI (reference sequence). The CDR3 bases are TGTGCCAGCAGGTATGGGACACTGAACACTGAAGCTTTCTTT. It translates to CASRYGTLNTEAFF.

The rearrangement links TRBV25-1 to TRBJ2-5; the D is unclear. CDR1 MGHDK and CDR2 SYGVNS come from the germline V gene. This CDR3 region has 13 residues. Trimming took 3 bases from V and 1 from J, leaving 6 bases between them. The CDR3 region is CASSELGQETQYF. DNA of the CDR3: TGTGCCAGCAGTGAGCTAGGCCAAGAGACCCAGTACTTC. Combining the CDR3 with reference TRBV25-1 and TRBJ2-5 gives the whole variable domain EADIYQTPRYLVIGTGKKITLECSQTMGHDKMYWYQQDPGMELHLIHYSYGVNSTEKGDLSSESTVSRIRTEHFPLTLESARPSHTSQYLCASSELGQETQYFGPGTRLLVL.

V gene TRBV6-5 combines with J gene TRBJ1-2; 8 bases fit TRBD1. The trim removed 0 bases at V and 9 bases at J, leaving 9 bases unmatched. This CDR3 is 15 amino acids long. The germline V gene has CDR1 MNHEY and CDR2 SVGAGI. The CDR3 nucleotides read TGTGCCAGCAGTTACTCCCACGGTGACAGGGGTAGCTACACCTTC. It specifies CASSYSHGDRGSYTF.

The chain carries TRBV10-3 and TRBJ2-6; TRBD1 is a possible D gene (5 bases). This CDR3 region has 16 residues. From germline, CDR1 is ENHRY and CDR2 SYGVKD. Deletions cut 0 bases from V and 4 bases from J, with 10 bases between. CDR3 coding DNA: TGTGCCATCAGTGAGTCGATGGCAGGGGGGGCCAACGTCCTGACTTTC. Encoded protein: CAISESMAGGANVLTF.

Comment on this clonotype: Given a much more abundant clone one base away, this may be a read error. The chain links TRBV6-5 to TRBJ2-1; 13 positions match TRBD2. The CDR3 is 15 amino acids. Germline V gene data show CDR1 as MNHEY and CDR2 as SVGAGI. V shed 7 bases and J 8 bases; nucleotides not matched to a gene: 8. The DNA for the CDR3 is TGTGCCAGCAAACTCGGGACTAGCGGGAACGATGAGCAGTTCTTC. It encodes CASKLGTSGNDEQFF.

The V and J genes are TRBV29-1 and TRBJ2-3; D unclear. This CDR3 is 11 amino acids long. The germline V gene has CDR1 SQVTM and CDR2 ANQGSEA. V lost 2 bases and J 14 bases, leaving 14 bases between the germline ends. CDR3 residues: CSVENGKWTYF. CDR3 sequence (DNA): TGCAGCGTTGAAAACGGAAAATGGACGTATTTT.

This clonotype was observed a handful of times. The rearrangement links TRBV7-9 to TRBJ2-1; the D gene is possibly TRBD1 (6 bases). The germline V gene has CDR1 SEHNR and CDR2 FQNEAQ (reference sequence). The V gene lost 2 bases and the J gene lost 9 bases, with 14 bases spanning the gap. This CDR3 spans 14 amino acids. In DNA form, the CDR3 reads TGTGCCAGCAGCTTAAGTAGCAGGGGCTCTGAGCAGTTCTTC. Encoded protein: CASSLSSRGSEQFF.

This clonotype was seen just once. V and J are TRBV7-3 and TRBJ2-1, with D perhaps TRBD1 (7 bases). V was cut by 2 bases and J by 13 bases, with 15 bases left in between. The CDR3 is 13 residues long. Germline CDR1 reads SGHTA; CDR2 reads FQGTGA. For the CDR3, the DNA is TGTGCCAGCAGCTTAGACAGGGACTGGCCCCAGTTCTTC. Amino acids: CASSLDRDWPQFF.

The CDR3 DNA reads TGTGCCAGCAGTCCCTTCGGGACCGAAGGCTACACCTTC. It yields the protein CASSPFGTEGYTF. The chain is built from TRBV27 and TRBJ1-2; weak D call: TRBD1 (5 bases). The V and J ends lost 5 bases and 8 bases respectively, with 15 bases between them. CDR1 MNHEY and CDR2 SMNVEV come from the germline V gene (reference sequence). CDR3 length: 13 residues.

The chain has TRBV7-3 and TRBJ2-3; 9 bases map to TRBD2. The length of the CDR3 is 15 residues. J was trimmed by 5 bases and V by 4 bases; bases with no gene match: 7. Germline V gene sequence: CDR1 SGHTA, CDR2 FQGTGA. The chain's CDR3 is CASSSGLAEGDTQYF. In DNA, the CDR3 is TGTGCCAGCAGCTCGGGACTAGCAGAGGGAGATACGCAGTATTTT.

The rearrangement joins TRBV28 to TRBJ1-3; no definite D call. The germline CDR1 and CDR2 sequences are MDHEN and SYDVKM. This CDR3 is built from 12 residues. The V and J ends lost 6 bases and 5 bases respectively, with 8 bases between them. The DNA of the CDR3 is TGTGCCAGCAGGTTACGGAGAAACACCATATATTTT. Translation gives CASRLRRNTIYF.

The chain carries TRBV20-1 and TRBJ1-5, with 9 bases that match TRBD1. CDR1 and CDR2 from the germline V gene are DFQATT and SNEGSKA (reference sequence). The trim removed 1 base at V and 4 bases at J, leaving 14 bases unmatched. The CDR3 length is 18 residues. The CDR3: CSARGAQGARFGNQPQHF. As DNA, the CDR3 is TGCAGTGCTAGAGGGGCACAGGGGGCGCGGTTTGGGAATCAGCCCCAGCATTTT.

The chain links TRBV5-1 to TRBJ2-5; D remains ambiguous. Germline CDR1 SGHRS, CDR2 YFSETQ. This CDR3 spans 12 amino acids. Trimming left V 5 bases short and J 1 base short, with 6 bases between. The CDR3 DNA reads TGCGCCAGCAGAATCAGCCAAGAGACCCAGTACTTC. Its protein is CASRISQETQYF. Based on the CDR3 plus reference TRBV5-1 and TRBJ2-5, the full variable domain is KAGVTQTPRYLIKTRGQQVTLSCSPISGHRSVSWYQQTPGQGLQFLFEYFSETQRNKGNFPGRFSGRQFSNSRSEMNVSTLELGDSALYLCASRISQETQYFGPGTRLLVL.

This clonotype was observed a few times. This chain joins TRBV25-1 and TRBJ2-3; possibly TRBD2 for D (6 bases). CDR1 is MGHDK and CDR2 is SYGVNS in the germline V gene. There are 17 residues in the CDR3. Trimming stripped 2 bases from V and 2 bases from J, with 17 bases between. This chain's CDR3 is CASSEGGKLTPTDTQYF. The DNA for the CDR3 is TGTGCCAGCAGTGAAGGGGGGAAACTCACCCCCACAGATACGCAGTATTTT.

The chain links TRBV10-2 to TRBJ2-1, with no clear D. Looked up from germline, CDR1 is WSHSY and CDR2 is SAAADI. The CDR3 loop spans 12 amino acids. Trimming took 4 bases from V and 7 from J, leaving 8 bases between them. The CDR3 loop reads CASSGGGNEQFF. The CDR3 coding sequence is TGCGCCAGCAGTGGAGGTGGGAATGAGCAGTTCTTC.

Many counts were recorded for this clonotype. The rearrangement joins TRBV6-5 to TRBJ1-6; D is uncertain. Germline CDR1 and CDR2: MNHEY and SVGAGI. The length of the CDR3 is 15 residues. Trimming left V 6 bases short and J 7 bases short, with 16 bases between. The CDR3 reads CASRAGRLENSPLHF. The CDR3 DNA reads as TGTGCCAGCAGAGCCGGACGACTCGAGAATTCACCCCTCCACTTT.

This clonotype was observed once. As DNA, the CDR3 is TGTGCCAGCAGCGGACCGACAGGGGATCTTTCGTTGGAGACCCAGTACTTC. Translation: CASSGPTGDLSLETQYF. This rearrangement joins TRBV7-9 to TRBJ2-5; 8 positions match TRBD1. CDR1 and CDR2 from the germline V gene are SEHNR and FQNEAQ (reference sequence). The CDR3 has 17 residues. V gave up 5 bases and J gave up 5 bases; unmatched junction bases: 16.

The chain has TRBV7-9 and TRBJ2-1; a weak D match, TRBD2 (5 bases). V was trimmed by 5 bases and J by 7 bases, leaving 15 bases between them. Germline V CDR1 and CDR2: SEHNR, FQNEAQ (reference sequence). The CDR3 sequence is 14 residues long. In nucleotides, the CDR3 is TGTGCCAGCAGCCCGGGGATCAGCAAGAATGAGCAGTTCTTC. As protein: CASSPGISKNEQFF.

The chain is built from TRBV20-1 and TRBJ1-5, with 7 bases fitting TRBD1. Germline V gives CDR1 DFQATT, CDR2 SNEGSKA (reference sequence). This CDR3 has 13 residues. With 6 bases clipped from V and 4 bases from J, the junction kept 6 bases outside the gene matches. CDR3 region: CSATGSENQPQHF. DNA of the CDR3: TGCAGTGCGACAGGGTCGGAAAATCAGCCCCAGCATTTT.